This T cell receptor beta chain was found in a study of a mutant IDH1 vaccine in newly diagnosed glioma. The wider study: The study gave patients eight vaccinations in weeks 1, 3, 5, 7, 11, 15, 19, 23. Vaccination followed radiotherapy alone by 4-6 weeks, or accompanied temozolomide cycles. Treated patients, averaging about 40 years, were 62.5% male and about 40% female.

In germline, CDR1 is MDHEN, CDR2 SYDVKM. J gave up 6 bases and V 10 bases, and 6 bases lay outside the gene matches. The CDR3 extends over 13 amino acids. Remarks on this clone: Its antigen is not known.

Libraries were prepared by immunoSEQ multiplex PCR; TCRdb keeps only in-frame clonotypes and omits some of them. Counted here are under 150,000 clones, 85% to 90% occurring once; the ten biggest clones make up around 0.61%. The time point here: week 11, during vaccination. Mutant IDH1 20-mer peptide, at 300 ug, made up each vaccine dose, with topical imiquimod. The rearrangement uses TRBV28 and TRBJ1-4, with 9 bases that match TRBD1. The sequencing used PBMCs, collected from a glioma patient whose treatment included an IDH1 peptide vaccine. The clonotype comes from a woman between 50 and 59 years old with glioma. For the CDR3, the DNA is TGTGCCACCGGACAGGGGAGTTATGAAAAACTGTTTTTT. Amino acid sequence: CATGQGSYEKLFF. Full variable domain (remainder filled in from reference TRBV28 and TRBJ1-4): DVKVTQSSRYLVKRTGEKVFLECVQDMDHENMFWYRQDPGLGLRLIYFSYDVKMKEKGDIPEGYSVSREKKERFSLILESASTNQTSMYLCATGQGSYEKLFFGSGTQLSVL.